Described below is a single T cell receptor (beta chain) sequence and its context. Its antigen remains undetermined. No quality values exist for individual bases; no much larger clone is one base distant. The donors were healthy, HIV-negative adults who had no recently reported acute infections or vaccinations. Every donor was a Caucasian adult residing in Nashville, Tennessee, USA. CD4+ T cells were enriched through magnetic negative selection, after which naive cells were positively selected on CD45RA and the remaining negative fraction served as the memory subset. Blood was obtained by leukapheresis, after which PBMCs were separated by Ficoll-Histopaque density gradient centrifugation and cryopreserved in liquid nitrogen vapor phase. Analytical flow cytometry was used to check the purity and quantity of every magnetically sorted T cell population. Each sorted fraction had its genomic DNA isolated and then quantified by UV absorbance on a Nanodrop 2000c.

CDR1 and CDR2 are read off the germline V gene as SNHLY and FYNNEI. Including the terminal cysteine and phenylalanine, the CDR3 comprises 12 residues. The only DNA kept is the CDR3, 36 bases in frame from the first base. V is pared back by 8 bases and J by 2 bases, with 6 bases lying between the germline termini. The data were taken from a study of shared clonotypes between healthy human individuals (dated by TCRdb to about 2020). Study-wide context: A couple of women and a few men aged 18 to 49 years were included in the cohort. Per donor, three plates each were used for CD4 naive and CD4 memory, two for CD8 naive, and one for CD8 memory. Blood TCR repertoires of five healthy adults were deeply sequenced to estimate repertoire size and the extent of clonotype sharing between individuals. To increase sequencing depth and limit assay-specific biases, TCR repertoire library preparation and sequencing were carried out by different laboratories using diverse techniques. Between about 0.85 and 10 billion PBMCs per donor were obtained by leukapheresis.

TCR CDR3 regions were amplified from genomic DNA by multiplex PCR using the deep immunoSEQ assay. Extracted genomic DNA from each cell subset was distributed evenly across all wells of several immunoSEQ 96-well plates, and each plate was treated as a replicate. For sorted subsets, each replicate PCR was loaded with about 0.2 ug genomic DNA, equivalent to 32,000 or so T cell genomes. Purified libraries were quantified with a Qubit 3.0 fluorometer, sized on a Bioanalyzer 2100, and re-quantified with the KAPA Library Quantification kit. Each immunoSEQ 96-well plate was sequenced on its own single-read 150-cycle Illumina NextSeq 550 flow cell. On the authors' methods: Because only junctional sequences without quality scores were contained in the immunoSEQ output, filtering matching that applied to full-length reads could not be performed. Sequences were annotated with PyIR, a Python wrapper for IgBLAST v1.9, and V/J genes and CDR3 were assigned using IMGT germline references. Reads were removed for weak V/J assignments (E-value above 1e-6), missing CDR3, stop codons, out-of-frame junctions, or ambiguous translated residues. V3J clonotypes were defined by identical inferred V gene, J gene, and CDR3 amino acid sequence. To compute the percentage overlap between repertoires, the number of shared unique clonotypes was divided by the size of the smaller repertoire. RTK rarefaction, the Chao1 estimator, and Recon v2.1 estimates of unobserved clonotypes were used to assess repertoire richness. For all TCRbeta clonotypes obtained by the gDNA method from four donors, generation probabilities were computed with OLGA. Drawn from immuneACCESS, this table holds only the in-frame rearrangements with V and J called that TCRdb kept. Clones are partly lost; checked studies trace under half to an unresolved V gene and leave the rest unexplained. That table supplies the V and J calls and clone size; D and trimming were determined from the DNA. For this sample the table gives around 2.3 million clones, of which about 94% were detected only once. The top ten clonotypes cover roughly 0.13% of the sample.

Broader findings and caveats from the paper: Based on pairwise subsampling, the degree of clonotype sharing among donors was expected to be affected by sequencing depth. The genetic and exposure-history diversity represented was limited by the small number of donors. Naive subsets generally had larger estimated clonotype richness than memory subsets. Compared with non-shared clonotypes, clonotypes shared by all four sorted-subset donors had higher generation probabilities. Sharing across several donors was observed for about 5% of naive CD4, less than 4% of naive CD8, 2% to 2.5% of memory CD4, and around 0.44% of memory CD8 clonotypes. Sampling was restricted to blood, and TCR repertoires in tissues likely differ from the TCR repertoires found in blood. Incomplete sequencing was indicated by rarefaction of sorted-subset datasets, despite the large sequencing depth.

The source of this sequence is a man aged 18 to 30 in good health. The sample was naive CD4+ T cells sorted from blood. The cell subset or site label on this specimen signifies: CD45RA+ positively selected. The chain employs TRBV2 and TRBJ1-4; a confident D gene designation cannot be given. The bases are TGTGCCAGCGCCTCTACTAATGAAAAACTGTTTTTT. This codes for CASASTNEKLFF. Reference TRBV2 and TRBJ1-4 proteins supply the regions before and after the CDR3; the full variable domain is: EPEVTQTPSHQVTQMGQEVILRCVPISNHLYFYWYRQILGQKVEFLVSFYNNEISEKSEIFDDQFSVERPDGSNFTLKIRSTKLEDSAMYFCASASTNEKLFFGSGTQLSVL.